This TCR beta chain is from a study of regulatory T cells in long-lasting Graves disease. Study-wide findings and caveats: Persistent cases favored TRBV28, TRBJ1-2 and TRBJ2-5.

Stated time point: persistent/refractory GD, antithyroid drugs over 5 years with positive TRAb. RNA isolated from PBMCs was used to make the TCR library. In each case, Graves' disease was diagnosed per American Thyroid Association guidelines. The authors built TCR beta libraries using iRepertoire HTBI primers and Arm-PCR of CDR3 regions. TCRdb redid the calling of the multiplex PCR reads with MiXCR, one entry per CDR3 protein. The sample consists of roughly 450,000 distinct CDR3 sequences, around 20% of them appearing once. A word on this clonotype: Its antigen is currently unknown.

The junction had 1 base not matched to a gene; V was cut back by 7 bases and J by 1 base. Germline V gene data show CDR1 as GTSNPN and CDR2 as SVGIG (reference sequence). The CDR3 loop spans 12 amino acids. The sequence came from a female donor with Graves disease. This chain connects TRBV30 to TRBJ1-1, with 9 positions matching TRBD1. The material sequenced was peripheral blood mononuclear cells (PBMCs), taken when the disease was refractory, from a patient treated with antithyroid drugs. Here the CDR3 DNA reads TGTGCCTCGGACAGGGGGAACACTGAAGCTTTCTTT. Translation gives CASDRGNTEAFF.